Following are 6 T cell receptor beta chains from one sample sequenced in a study of blood T cells in healthy people across ages. Combining a sample-barcoded 5' primer with a J-beta primer mix, a second PCR ran for roughly 7 to 11 cycles. TCRdb fed the 5' RACE reads into MiXCR, producing one record per CDR3 protein. The sample holds about 1.8 million distinct CDR3 sequences; just under 50% are singletons and the top ten take around 2.1%. What was sequenced was blood. The receptor set was obtained from a middle-aged woman in good health.

The CDR3 DNA reads as TGTGCCAGCAGCCCCGGTCTCAACGAGCAGTACTTC. It is translated as CASSPGLNEQYF. The chain combines TRBV6-6 with TRBJ2-7; no definite D call. The germline gives CDR1 MNHNY, CDR2 SVGAGI (reference sequence). CDR3 length: 12 residues. The V gene lost 6 bases and the J gene lost 5 bases, with 11 bases spanning the gap.

The V gene is TRBV5-1, the J gene TRBJ2-1; TRBD1 matches 8 bases. The assigned J gene may be wrong: the sequence end matches TRBJ2-7 better. The CDR3 loop spans 15 amino acids. The V gene's germline CDR1 is SGHRS and CDR2 YFSETQ. The CDR3 coding sequence is TGCGCCAGCAGCCGCGGGGACAGGAGATACAATGAGCAGTACTTC. Its translation is CASSRGDRRYNEQYF.

This clonotype was observed once. This chain connects TRBV4-1 to TRBJ1-1; D uncertain. The germline gives CDR1 MGHRA, CDR2 YSYEKL. There are 14 residues in the CDR3. Deletions cut 2 bases from V and 4 bases from J, with 11 bases between. The CDR3 is CASSQLSQSTEAFF. The DNA of the CDR3 is TGCGCCAGCAGCCAATTATCGCAGAGCACTGAAGCTTTCTTT.

The rearrangement links TRBV7-2 to TRBJ2-2; D is perhaps TRBD1 (6 bases). Germline V gene data show CDR1 as SGHTA and CDR2 as FQGNSA. V lost 6 bases and J 0 bases, leaving 11 bases between the germline ends. This CDR3 region has 15 residues. CDR3: CASRLDSSNTGELFF. CDR3 nucleotides: TGTGCCAGCAGATTGGACAGTTCGAACACCGGGGAGCTGTTTTTT. The variable domain in full, with the rest retrieved from reference TRBV7-2 and TRBJ2-2, is GAGVSQSPSNKVTEKGKDVELRCDPISGHTALYWYRQSLGQGLEFLIYFQGNSAPDKSGLPSDRFSAERTGGSVSTLTIQRTQQEDSAVYLCASRLDSSNTGELFFGEGSRLTVL.

J is TRBJ2-3 and V is TRBV11-1; D remains unclear. Germline V CDR1 and CDR2: SGHAT, FQDESV (reference sequence). The V end was cut by 5 bases, the J end by 4 bases, with 16 bases between. The CDR3 contains 15 residues. CDR3 loop: CASSPRSIRPDTQYF. The DNA of the CDR3 is TGTGCCAGCAGCCCAAGAAGCATCCGGCCAGATACGCAGTATTTT.

The chain has TRBV6-2 or TRBV6-3 and TRBJ2-4; 9 bases fit TRBD1. The V segment lost 6 bases and the J segment 4 bases; nucleotides outside the gene matches: 7. Germline V lookup: CDR1 MNHEY, CDR2 SVGEGT. There are 15 residues in the CDR3. The CDR3 spells CASSYGGTGKNIQYF. The CDR3 DNA reads TGTGCCAGCAGCTACGGCGGGACAGGGAAAAACATTCAGTACTTC.